This TCR beta chain was documented in a study of shared clonotypes between healthy human individuals. Profiled with immunoSEQ multiplex PCR; TCRdb holds only in-frame clones, not every one. Found here are around 2,000,000 clones, 85% to 95% of them singletons; the top ten hold more than 0.1%. The junction had 3 bases not matched to a gene; V was cut back by 5 bases and J by 1 base. The CDR3 contains 15 residues. CDR1 SGHNT and CDR2 YENEEA come from the germline V gene. Sequenced: naive CD4+ T cells sorted from blood. Subset indicated: CD45RA+ positively selected. The sequence was obtained from a man between 18 and 35 years old in good health. The chain carries TRBV11-3 and TRBJ2-1; 9 bases are shared with TRBD2. The CDR3 nucleotides are TGTGCCAGCAGCCCCCTAGCGGGATCCTACAATGAGCAGTTCTTC. This gives the protein CASSPLAGSYNEQFF.